This T cell receptor (beta chain) was identified in a study of T-cell reconstitution after alpha-beta-depleted transplantation in children. For TCRbeta, the library was prepared with unique molecular identifiers. TCRdb re-called the PCR reads through MiXCR, storing one row per CDR3 protein. The repertoire holds about 540,000 distinct CDR3 sequences, approximately 16% seen once, with 3% to 3.5% in the top ten. Germline CDR1 reads SGHRS; CDR2 reads YFSETQ. J lost 4 bases, V lost 0 bases, and 6 bases had no gene match. The length of the CDR3 is 15 residues. Sequenced material: PBMCs from the stem cell graft donor, taken from the stem cell graft. This receptor was obtained from a human donor who donated a stem cell graft to a child with acute lymphoblastic leukemia. The genes are TRBV5-1 and TRBJ2-7, with 8 bases lining up with TRBD2. CDR3 in DNA: TGCGCCAGCAGCTTGGACCCAGCGGGAGAATACGAGCAGTACTTC. Its protein is CASSLDPAGEYEQYF.